The 23 T cell receptor beta chains below were found in one sample sequenced in a study of blood T cells in healthy people across ages (dated by TCRdb to the mid-2010s). Libraries were prepared through 5' RACE. Sequencer: Illumina HiSeq 2500. A second PCR of about 6 to 12 cycles was run with a J-beta primer mix and a sample-barcoded 5' primer. In TCRdb, the public reads were trimmed at Q25 with fastp and aligned with MiXCR, with productive beta chains retained. Rows matching on CDR3 protein sequence are summarized as one entry with the most common DNA and genes. Present in this sample are fewer than 1.5 million distinct CDR3 sequences, around 39% of which were seen just once. The ten most abundant clones make up under 8% of the sample. The specimen was blood. These receptors originate from a woman aged 18-29 years in good health.

The rearrangement links TRBV6-5 to TRBJ1-1, with unresolved D. Germline CDR1 reads MNHEY; CDR2 reads SVGAGI. The CDR3 length is 14 residues. With 6 bases removed from V and 0 bases from J, the gap between germline ends came to 11 bases. The CDR3 protein is CASSSKVLNTEAFF. DNA of the CDR3: TGTGCCAGCAGCTCCAAAGTCTTGAACACTGAAGCTTTCTTT.

The chain links TRBV11-2 to TRBJ2-3; D unclear. There are 15 residues in the CDR3. V was trimmed by 1 base and J by 4 bases, leaving 12 bases between them. Per the germline V gene, CDR1 is SGHAT and CDR2 is FQNNGV. The CDR3 spells CASSLAHSVADTQYF. In DNA form, the CDR3 reads TGTGCCAGCAGCTTAGCCCACAGCGTCGCAGATACGCAGTATTTT.

The rearrangement uses TRBV24-1 and TRBJ2-1, with TRBD1 as a possible D gene (5 bases). V lost 4 bases to trimming and J lost 0 bases, with 15 bases between them. The CDR3 covers 17 residues. Germline assignment: CDR1 KGHDR and CDR2 SFDVKD. CDR3 residues: CATSDRQRGSSYNEQFF. The CDR3 DNA sequence: TGTGCCACCAGTGACCGACAGAGAGGTTCCTCCTACAATGAGCAGTTCTTC.

This rearrangement joins TRBV20-1 to TRBJ1-1; D is possibly TRBD1 (6 bases). This CDR3 has 15 residues. Trimming pared 1 base from V and 7 bases from J, leaving 19 bases between. Germline loops: CDR1 DFQATT, CDR2 SNEGSKA (reference sequence). Here the CDR3 reads CSARAIGGLTSEAFF. DNA of the CDR3: TGCAGTGCTAGAGCTATTGGGGGCTTGACTAGTGAAGCTTTCTTT.

This clonotype appeared a few times. The chain combines TRBV4-1 with TRBJ2-1; 9 bases agree with TRBD2. This CDR3 comprises 16 residues. The trim removed 0 bases at V and 8 bases at J, leaving 8 bases unmatched. Germline-derived CDR1 and CDR2 are MGHRA and YSYEKL. The CDR3 bases are TGCGCCAGCAGCCAAGAACTAGCGGGCTCACACCATGAGCAGTTCTTC. Translating it yields CASSQELAGSHHEQFF.

The chain joins TRBV20-1 to TRBJ2-6; D possibly corresponds to TRBD1 (5 bases). The CDR3 contains 15 residues. V was pared by 7 bases and J by 1 base, with 14 bases between. The germline gives CDR1 DFQATT, CDR2 SNEGSKA (reference sequence). The CDR3 DNA is TGCAGTGTGTCGGACAACCTTTCTGGGGCCAACGTCCTGACTTTC. The encoded protein is CSVSDNLSGANVLTF.

This clonotype was picked up many times. The chain recombines TRBV28 with TRBJ2-7; D uncertain. CDR3 length equals 15 residues. Germline V gene data show CDR1 as MDHEN and CDR2 as SYDVKM. V lost 2 bases and J lost 10, with 21 bases in between. CDR3 sequence: CASSLAGAAGRTQYF. The DNA of the CDR3 is TGTGCCAGCAGTTTAGCTGGCGCGGCAGGTCGTACCCAGTACTTC.

The rearrangement joins TRBV23-1 to TRBJ2-7; no reliable D call. TRBV23-1 is an open reading frame, and its role is uncertain. This CDR3 is built from 14 residues. V dropped 8 bases and J dropped 5 bases, with 19 bases sitting between them. CDR3 loop: CASPEKGHRNEQYF. The CDR3, as DNA: TGCGCCAGCCCTGAAAAAGGGCATCGGAACGAGCAGTACTTC.

V and J are TRBV2 and TRBJ2-5; 11 bases fit TRBD2. Germline V gene lookup returns CDR1 SNHLY and CDR2 FYNNEI. V lost 7 bases to trimming and J lost 11 bases; unmatched junction nucleotides: 15. The CDR3 totals 15 residues. The CDR3 protein is CASKSGTSGYNEQYF. The CDR3 coding sequence is TGTGCCAGCAAATCCGGGACTAGCGGATACAATGAGCAGTACTTC.

This rearrangement joins TRBV3-1 to TRBJ1-5, with TRBD1 as a possible D gene (6 bases). The ends were cut back, 1 base at V and 7 bases at J, with 17 bases in the middle. The CDR3 has 16 residues. In germline, CDR1 is LGHDT, CDR2 YNNKEL (reference sequence). CDR3 DNA sequence: TGTGCCAGCAGCCAAGCTCCCGCAGGGGTTGGCCAGCCCCAGCATTTT. Translation gives CASSQAPAGVGQPQHF.

This clonotype was seen a handful of times. The rearrangement links TRBV5-1 to TRBJ2-5, with TRBD2 matching over 11 bases. V shed 8 bases and J 3 bases; nucleotides not matched to a gene: 6. The CDR3 contains 14 residues. CDR1 is SGHRS, CDR2 YFSETQ, per germline. Here the CDR3 reads CASKTSGAEETQYF. The CDR3 bases are TGCGCCAGTAAGACTAGCGGGGCTGAAGAGACCCAGTACTTC.

J is TRBJ1-4 and V is TRBV5-6, with a tentative D call TRBD1 (6 bases). The V and J ends lost 4 bases and 8 bases respectively, with 27 bases between them. Germline V lookup: CDR1 SGHDT, CDR2 YYEEEE. This CDR3 comprises 18 residues. In nucleotides, the CDR3 is TGTGCCAGCAGCCTCCAAGGACAGTTGTCATCCGGAAGGGAAAAACTGTTTTTT. As protein: CASSLQGQLSSGREKLFF.

Ten or more counts support this clonotype. The CDR3 loop reads CSVGQGRWTEAFF. The CDR3 DNA is TGCAGCGTTGGGCAGGGGCGATGGACTGAAGCTTTCTTT. V usage is TRBV29-1 and J usage is TRBJ1-1; a possible D gene is TRBD1 (6 bases). The CDR3 has 13 residues. With 4 bases removed from V and 5 bases from J, the gap between germline ends came to 14 bases. Per the germline V gene, CDR1 is SQVTM and CDR2 is ANQGSEA.

With regard to this clonotype: A read error may be the cause here, since a much bigger clone is one base away. The V gene is TRBV29-1, the J gene TRBJ2-3, with D possibly called TRBD1 or TRBD2 (5 bases each). There are 13 residues in the CDR3. The V and J ends lost 7 bases and 2 bases respectively, with 13 bases between them. The V gene's germline CDR1 is SQVTM and CDR2 ANQGSEA. The CDR3 nucleotides read TGCAGCGAGGGACGGGAATACACAGATACGCAGTATTTT. Protein product: CSEGREYTDTQYF.

The chain has TRBV3-1 and TRBJ1-6, with 7 nucleotides matching TRBD1. Germline CDR1 reads LGHDT; CDR2 reads YNNKEL (reference sequence). This CDR3 has 14 residues. With 3 bases clipped from V and 9 bases from J, the junction kept 5 bases outside the gene matches. CDR3 DNA sequence: TGTGCCAGCAGCCAGACAGGGCTCGCTTCACCCCTCCACTTT. Protein product: CASSQTGLASPLHF.

This clonotype was found a few times. J is TRBJ2-3 and V is TRBV5-1; 8 nucleotides align to TRBD2. Germline CDR1 reads SGHRS; CDR2 reads YFSETQ. There are 15 residues in the CDR3. V dropped 3 bases and J dropped 6; count of bases not matched to a gene: 9. DNA for the CDR3: TGCGCCAGCAGCTCCGGCTCCGGGACTAGGGATACGCAGTATTTT. This gives the protein CASSSGSGTRDTQYF.

This clonotype is a singleton in its sample. This rearrangement joins TRBV5-1 to TRBJ2-5; possible D gene TRBD1, 5 bases. Germline V CDR1 and CDR2: SGHRS, YFSETQ. CDR3 size: 14 residues. V lost 6 bases to trimming and J lost 11 bases, with 23 bases between them. The CDR3 DNA sequence: TGCGCCAGCAAGGGGATAGGGGCCTACAATGAGCAGTACTTC. It is translated as CASKGIGAYNEQYF. Combining the CDR3 with reference TRBV5-1 and TRBJ2-5 gives the whole variable domain KAGVTQTPRYLIKTRGQQVTLSCSPISGHRSVSWYQQTPGQGLQFLFEYFSETQRNKGNFPGRFSGRQFSNSRSEMNVSTLELGDSALYLCASKGIGAYNEQYFGPGTRLLVL.

This clonotype was detected only a few times. The rearrangement links TRBV29-1 to TRBJ1-2; 9 bases line up with TRBD1. V trimming: 5 bases; J trimming: 4 bases; junction bases outside the gene matches: 2. This CDR3 contains 12 residues. CDR1 and CDR2 (germline): SQVTM, ANQGSEA. This CDR3 reads CSVQQGAYGYTF. The CDR3, as DNA: TGCAGCGTTCAACAGGGGGCCTATGGCTACACCTTC.

On this clonotype: One end of the junction varies from germline; a read error may be responsible. The CDR3 region is CAGSSGRGGNSPLHF. The CDR3 DNA reads TGTGCCGGCAGTTCGGGAAGGGGCGGGAATTCACCCCTCCACTTT. This sequence joins TRBV6-6 and TRBJ1-6, with D tentatively TRBD1 (5 bases). The germline gives CDR1 MNHNY, CDR2 SVGAGI (reference sequence). This CDR3 region has 15 residues.

The rearrangement uses TRBV29-1 and TRBJ1-1; tentatively, D is TRBD1 (5 bases). CDR1 is SQVTM and CDR2 is ANQGSEA in the germline V gene. The V end lost 6 bases, the J end lost 3 bases, and 17 bases lay between the germline ends. The CDR3 is made up of 14 amino acids. CDR3 DNA: TGCAGCGTCAATCTAAACAGGTGGTACACTGAAGCTTTCTTT. Its protein is CSVNLNRWYTEAFF.

V and J are TRBV11-2 and TRBJ2-3; D tentatively fits TRBD1 or TRBD2 (5 bases each). CDR3 length: 19 residues. Deletions cut 0 bases from V and 0 bases from J, with 19 bases between. Germline CDR1 SGHAT, CDR2 FQNNGV. The CDR3 bases are TGTGCCAGCAGCTTAGATTCCAGGGAGTGGCGGTGGAGCACAGATACGCAGTATTTT. Its protein product is CASSLDSREWRWSTDTQYF.

In its sample, this clonotype was seen a few times. V usage is TRBV12-3 or TRBV12-4 and J usage is TRBJ2-5; D not certain. This CDR3 is 14 amino acids long. The V end lost 6 bases, the J end lost 5 bases, and 16 bases lay between the germline ends. For the CDR3, the DNA is TGTGCCAGCAGAACTAAAGGTCCTACGGAGACCCAGTACTTC. Its translation: CASRTKGPTETQYF.

This sequence joins TRBV9 and TRBJ2-1; possible D gene TRBD1, 6 bases. Trimming stripped 0 bases from V and 2 bases from J, with 15 bases between. Germline V gene sequence: CDR1 SGDLS, CDR2 YYNGEE. This CDR3 is 17 amino acids long. The CDR3 here is CASSVGVGGPTYNEQFF. The CDR3 region has the DNA TGTGCCAGCAGCGTAGGGGTAGGGGGTCCGACCTACAATGAGCAGTTCTTC.